Listed here are 22 T cell receptor beta chains from one sample, sequenced in a study of shared clonotypes between healthy human individuals. Only in-frame clones appear in the TCRdb table, and some are missing; sequencing was by immunoSEQ multiplex PCR. The sample comprises roughly 590,000 clones, over 95% of which are singletons, and 0.09% to 0.13% rests with the top ten. It was CD45RO-negative cells, positively selected for CCR7, that made up naive CD8 cells, with terminally differentiated effector memory CD45RA+ cells excluded. The sample was naive CD8+ T cells sorted from blood. The source of these receptors is a woman in her 30s in good health.

This chain joins TRBV6-5 and TRBJ1-2, with no clear D. Trimming took off 0 bases at V and 6 bases at J, with 8 bases between the two ends. The germline V gene encodes CDR1 MNHEY and CDR2 SVGAGI. This CDR3 has 13 amino acids. CDR3 bases: TGTGCCAGCAGTTACTCGACGACCCATGGCTACACCTTC. This translates into CASSYSTTHGYTF.

The chain carries TRBV23-1 and TRBJ1-1; D is uncertain. TRBV23-1 is known as an ORF, though its function is uncertain. The CDR3 contains 17 residues. Trimming shortened V by 4 bases and J by 7 bases, and 25 bases separated the two germline ends. CDR3 nucleotides: TGCGCCAGCAGTCGAGGTGGGCGCCACCAACACCACAATGAAGCTTTCTTT. Residues: CASSRGGRHQHHNEAFF.

The gene calls are TRBV19 and TRBJ2-3; maybe TRBD2 (5 bases). Germline loops: CDR1 LNHDA, CDR2 SQIVND (reference sequence). The V and J ends lost 3 bases and 6 bases respectively, with 19 bases between them. The length of the CDR3 is 16 residues. CDR3 amino acids: CASSMFVGEIGDTQYF. The CDR3 bases are TGTGCCAGTAGTATGTTCGTTGGGGAGATCGGGGATACGCAGTATTTT.

This clone has only one observation. The V gene is TRBV28, the J gene TRBJ2-5; tentatively, D is TRBD2 (5 bases). The CDR3 runs to 14 residues. The ends were cut back, 5 bases at V and 3 bases at J, with 13 bases in the middle. Germline V gene sequence: CDR1 MDHEN, CDR2 SYDVKM. The CDR3 is CASSLHTAEETQYF. The DNA of the CDR3 is TGTGCCAGCAGTCTTCACACAGCGGAAGAGACCCAGTACTTC.

This sequence joins TRBV7-2 and TRBJ2-7; TRBD1 might be the D (6 bases). CDR1 and CDR2 (germline): SGHTA, FQGNSA. The CDR3 totals 16 residues. V lost 5 bases and J lost 3, with 20 bases in between. CDR3 region: CASSISNREPFYEQYF. The CDR3 DNA reads TGTGCCAGCAGCATATCGAACAGGGAGCCTTTCTACGAGCAGTACTTC.

The chain combines TRBV18 with TRBJ2-7; D might be TRBD1 (6 bases). CDR1 is KGHSH, CDR2 LQKENI, per germline. The CDR3 has 14 residues. The V end lost 2 bases, the J end lost 2 bases, and 10 bases lay between the germline ends. For the CDR3, the DNA is TGTGCCAGCTCACCAGGGGGCACCACCTACGAGCAGTACTTC. Its translation is CASSPGGTTYEQYF.

Worth noting for this clone: The same CDR3 can be traced to other DNA sequences in this sample. The rearrangement joins TRBV28 to TRBJ2-7; D gene uncertain. Germline CDR1 is MDHEN and CDR2 is SYDVKM. With 3 bases removed from V and 4 bases from J, the gap between germline ends came to 10 bases. The CDR3 runs 13 residues. CDR3 nucleotide sequence: TGTGCCAGCAGTTTCGGCAGCTCATACGAGCAGTACTTC. Amino acid sequence: CASSFGSSYEQYF.

The rearrangement joins TRBV4-1 to TRBJ2-5; a weak D match, TRBD1 (6 bases). The tail of the sequence fits TRBJ2-7 better, so the J call may be wrong. Germline CDR1 and CDR2: MGHRA and YSYEKL. This CDR3 has 16 amino acids. The CDR3: CASSLETGWSPYEQYF. The DNA of the CDR3 is TGCGCCAGCAGCCTCGAAACAGGGTGGTCCCCCTACGAGCAGTACTTC.

The chain has TRBV27 and TRBJ1-5; perhaps TRBD1 as D (5 bases). Germline CDR1 reads MNHEY; CDR2 reads SMNVEV (reference sequence). V was clipped by 5 bases and J by 0 bases, with 11 bases between them. The CDR3 extends over 15 amino acids. CDR3 in DNA: TGTGCCAGCAGTATGAGGGGAACTAGCAATCAGCCCCAGCATTTT. Encoded protein: CASSMRGTSNQPQHF.

The chain is built from TRBV27 and TRBJ1-1; tentative D call: TRBD1 (6 bases). The V end was cut by 4 bases, the J end by 3 bases, with 6 bases between. CDR1 is MNHEY and CDR2 is SMNVEV in the germline V gene (reference sequence). CDR3 length: 12 residues. CDR3 loop: CASSSGDTEAFF. CDR3 DNA: TGTGCCAGCAGTTCAGGGGACACTGAAGCTTTCTTT.

The J gene is TRBJ1-1, the V gene TRBV14; D not certain. The CDR3 contains 15 residues. Trimming took 0 bases from V and 6 from J, leaving 14 bases between them. Germline CDR1 SGHDN, CDR2 FVKESK. CDR3 region: CASSQEGSLFPEAFF. Here the CDR3 DNA reads TGTGCCAGCAGCCAAGAGGGCAGCCTGTTCCCTGAAGCTTTCTTT.

This chain uses TRBV29-1 with TRBJ2-2, with D perhaps assigned TRBD1 or TRBD2 (6 bases each). The CDR3 is 13 residues long. CDR1 is SQVTM, CDR2 ANQGSEA, per germline. V was cut by 3 bases and J by 7 bases, with 12 bases left in between. The DNA for the CDR3 is TGCAGCGTTGATACAGGGACTGACGGGGAGCTGTTTTTT. Translation: CSVDTGTDGELFF.

The chain recombines TRBV5-8 with TRBJ2-3; no definite D call. The CDR3 has 15 amino acids. The ends were cut back, 1 base at V and 0 bases at J, with 9 bases in the middle. Germline assignment: CDR1 SGHTS and CDR2 YDEGEE. Here the CDR3 DNA reads TGTGCCAGCAGCTTGTTGCTGCTTAGCACAGATACGCAGTATTTT. This gives the protein CASSLLLLSTDTQYF.

This rearrangement joins TRBV4-2 to TRBJ2-3; 11 bases map to TRBD2. The germline gives CDR1 LGHNA, CDR2 YNFKEQ. CDR3 size: 17 residues. V dropped 3 bases and J dropped 14; count of bases not matched to a gene: 19. The CDR3 bases are TGTGCCAGCAGCCAGGCCTCCGGGACTAGCGGCCTCTTCATGTTGTATTTT. Translation gives CASSQASGTSGLFMLYF.

V is TRBV7-9 and J is TRBJ1-1, with D possibly TRBD1 on 5 matching bases. CDR1 and CDR2 from the germline V gene are SEHNR and FQNEAQ (reference sequence). Trimming removed 7 bases at V and 4 bases at J, with 10 bases between. The CDR3 has 12 amino acids. In DNA, the CDR3 is TGTGCCAGCATCCCTGGGGCCACTGAAGCTTTCTTT. It is translated as CASIPGATEAFF.

The chain links TRBV5-1 to TRBJ1-4; no reliable D call. The CDR3 totals 14 residues. Germline values: CDR1 SGHRS, CDR2 YFSETQ. V was shortened by 4 bases and J by 8 bases, with 15 bases between the two germline ends. CDR3 DNA: TGCGCCAGCAGCCCAAAAAATAGGGTGGAAAAACTGTTTTTT. It codes for CASSPKNRVEKLFF.

There are a few counts of this clone. The genes are TRBV6-1 and TRBJ2-1, with TRBD2 matching over 7 bases. The CDR3 is 15 residues long. CDR1 is MNHNS and CDR2 is SASEGT in the germline V gene. Trimming removed 7 bases from V and 4 bases from J; junction bases left unmatched: 10. For the CDR3, the DNA is TGTGCCAGCACTCTCGGGGAGGGAGGGTACAATGAGCAGTTCTTC. Translated: CASTLGEGGYNEQFF.

The chain links TRBV12-2 to TRBJ2-7; the D call in the table, TRBD2, was not verified against the DNA. TRBV12-2 is a pseudogene segment. This CDR3 has 18 amino acids. CDR3 amino acids: CASRLGTDLGGRAYEQYF. The DNA for the CDR3 is TGTGCAAGTCGCTTAGGTACAGATCTTGGCGGGAGGGCCTACGAGCAGTACTTC.

The chain uses TRBV7-8 and TRBJ1-2; D remains ambiguous. Trimming removed 5 bases at V and 4 bases at J, with 14 bases between. Germline V gene data show CDR1 as SGHVS and CDR2 as FQNEAQ. The CDR3 has 14 amino acids. This CDR3 reads CASSPLTSGYGYTF. The CDR3 nucleotides are TGTGCCAGCAGCCCCCTGACGTCGGGCTATGGCTACACCTTC.

The gene calls are TRBV29-1 and TRBJ2-5; D may be TRBD1 (5 bases). The CDR3 extends over 14 amino acids. Germline-derived CDR1 and CDR2 are SQVTM and ANQGSEA. V was trimmed by 1 base and J by 0 bases, leaving 9 bases between them. CDR3 in amino acids: CSVEGTLYQETQYF. The DNA for the CDR3 is TGCAGCGTTGAAGGGACATTGTACCAAGAGACCCAGTACTTC.

CDR3 DNA: TGTGCCAGCAGCTGGGACAGGGATTACGAGCAGTACTTC. Its protein is CASSWDRDYEQYF. This chain joins TRBV5-4 and TRBJ2-7; 9 bases are a match to TRBD1. Germline assignment: CDR1 SGHNT and CDR2 YYREEE (reference sequence). V was clipped by 3 bases and J by 4 bases; unmatched bases: 2. This CDR3 has 13 residues.

This sequence joins TRBV16 and TRBJ2-7; 10 nucleotides match TRBD2. CDR1 is KGHSY, CDR2 FQNENV, per germline. The CDR3 extends over 16 amino acids. With 4 bases clipped from V and 2 bases from J, the junction kept 8 bases outside the gene matches. The CDR3 reads CASSPRLLAGAYEQYF. The CDR3 DNA reads as TGTGCCAGCAGCCCTCGACTCCTAGCGGGGGCCTACGAGCAGTACTTC.